This TCR beta chain came from a study of control samples from healthy donors and cancer patients. Points on this clone: This sample includes further DNA sequences coding for the same CDR3.

Libraries were prepared by immunoSEQ multiplex PCR; TCRdb keeps only in-frame clonotypes and omits some of them. Among tens of thousands of clones listed, nearly 85% were seen once. The CDR3 spans 12 residues. Germline V gene lookup returns CDR1 MNHNY and CDR2 SVGAGI (reference sequence). V dropped 5 bases and J dropped 5 bases, with 9 bases sitting between them. The receptor comes from a man in his fifties or sixties in good health. The sample comprised blood. This chain links TRBV6-6 with TRBJ2-5, with D tentatively TRBD2 (5 bases). CDR3 in DNA: TGTGCCAGCAGTCCAAGGAGGGAGACCCAGTACTTC. Amino acids: CASSPRRETQYF.